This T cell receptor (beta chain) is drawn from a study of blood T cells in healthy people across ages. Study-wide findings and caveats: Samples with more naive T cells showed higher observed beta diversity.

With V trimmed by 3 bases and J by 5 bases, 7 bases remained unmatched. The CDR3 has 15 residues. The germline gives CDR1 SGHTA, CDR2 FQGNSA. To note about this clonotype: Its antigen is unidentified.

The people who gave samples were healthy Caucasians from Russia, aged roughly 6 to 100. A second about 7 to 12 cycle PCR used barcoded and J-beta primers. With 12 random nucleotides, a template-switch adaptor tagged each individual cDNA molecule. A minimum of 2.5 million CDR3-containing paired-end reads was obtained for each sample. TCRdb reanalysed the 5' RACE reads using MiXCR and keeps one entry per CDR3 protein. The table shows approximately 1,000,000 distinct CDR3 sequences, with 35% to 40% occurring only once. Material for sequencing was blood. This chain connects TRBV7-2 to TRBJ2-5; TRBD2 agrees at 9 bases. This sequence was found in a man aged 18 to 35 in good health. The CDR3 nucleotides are TGTGCCAGCAGCTTTTCTAGCGGGGACGCGGAGACCCAGTACTTC. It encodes CASSFSSGDAETQYF.